The 27 T cell receptor beta chains in this list originate from one sample, sequenced in a study of regulatory T cells in long-lasting Graves disease. Time point given: newly diagnosed GD, antithyroid drugs for less than 3 months. Isolated PBMC RNA provided the starting material for the TCR library. Investigators prepared the TCR beta libraries by applying iRepertoire HTBI primers and Arm-PCR of CDR3 regions. MiXCR, run by TCRdb on the multiplex PCR reads, gives a single entry per CDR3 protein. Of about 310,000 distinct CDR3 sequences listed, 18% are singletons. The sample consisted of peripheral blood mononuclear cells (PBMCs), taken at new diagnosis, from a patient treated with antithyroid drugs. These receptors all stem from a female donor with Graves disease.

This clonotype was seen more than once but under ten times. This rearrangement joins TRBV15 to TRBJ2-2; the D gene is possibly TRBD1 (7 bases). V lost 5 bases, J lost 1 base, and 17 bases lay in between. Germline V gene sequence: CDR1 LNHNV, CDR2 YYDKDF (reference sequence). The CDR3 has 17 amino acids. CDR3 DNA: TGTGCCACCAGCGGGGGGTCCCGGGACAGGAACACCGGGGAGCTGTTTTTT. This codes for CATSGGSRDRNTGELFF.

The table lists this clonotype with many counts. The chain uses TRBV6-2 or TRBV6-3 and TRBJ2-1; possible D gene TRBD2, 7 bases. CDR1 is MNHEY, CDR2 SVGEGT, per germline. V lost 6 bases and J 5 bases, leaving 17 bases between the germline ends. The CDR3 runs 15 residues. CDR3 residues: CASRSTGGVHNEQFF. The CDR3 bases are TGTGCCAGCAGATCGACGGGGGGCGTACACAATGAGCAGTTCTTC.

DNA for the CDR3: TGCAGTGCAATAGCGGGAGGGGGGGTCTACGAGCAGTACTTC. Protein product: CSAIAGGGVYEQYF. The chain links TRBV20-1 to TRBJ2-7; 11 bases are shared with TRBD2. Trimming cost V 6 bases and J 3 bases; bases outside gene matches: 7. Germline V gene sequence: CDR1 DFQATT, CDR2 SNEGSKA (reference sequence). The CDR3 is 14 amino acids.

This clonotype has ten or more counts. V and J are TRBV11-2 and TRBJ2-7, with no clear D. The CDR3 extends over 11 amino acids. Looked up from germline, CDR1 is SGHAT and CDR2 is FQNNGV. Trimming took 5 bases from V and 5 from J, leaving 7 bases between them. This chain's CDR3 is CASSPHDEQYF. CDR3 sequence (DNA): TGTGCCAGCAGCCCCCATGACGAGCAGTACTTC.

This clonotype was seen ten or more times. The rearrangement joins TRBV12-5 to TRBJ2-3, with TRBD2 matching 11 bases. Per the germline V gene, CDR1 is LGHNT and CDR2 is FRNRAP. This CDR3 has 16 residues. Trimming removed 2 bases from V and 1 base from J; junction bases left unmatched: 2. CDR3 sequence: CASGLLAGGGTDTQYF. CDR3 in DNA: TGTGCTAGTGGTTTGCTAGCGGGGGGAGGCACAGATACGCAGTATTTT.

V usage is TRBV20-1 and J usage is TRBJ2-2; TRBD2 aligns across 8 bases. V lost 2 bases, J lost 4 bases, and 9 bases stayed unmatched. CDR1 and CDR2 (germline): DFQATT, SNEGSKA (reference sequence). The CDR3 length is 16 residues. CDR3 protein: CSARPGAGVGTGELFF. Written as DNA, the CDR3 is TGCAGTGCTAGACCAGGAGCGGGGGTTGGCACCGGGGAGCTGTTTTTT.

This clonotype was picked up many times. One junction end disagrees with the germline gene, perhaps due to a read error. V gene TRBV5-1 combines with J gene TRBJ1-1; unclear D gene. Per germline, CDR1 SGHRS and CDR2 YFSETQ. This CDR3 contains 11 residues. The CDR3 DNA reads as TGTGCCAGCAGCACCGGTACTGAAGCTTTCTTT. Amino acid sequence: CASSTGTEAFF.

There are many counts of this clonotype. The DNA for the CDR3 is TGTGCCACCAGTGACCGAGCGGGAGGCTCTACAGATACGCAGTATTTT. Its translation is CATSDRAGGSTDTQYF. The chain carries TRBV24-1 and TRBJ2-3, with 9 nucleotides matching TRBD2. The V gene end was trimmed by 4 bases and the J gene end by 3 bases; junction bases not matched to a gene: 7. The germline CDR1 and CDR2 sequences are KGHDR and SFDVKD. This CDR3 spans 16 amino acids.

The J gene is TRBJ2-1, the V gene TRBV20-1, with 8 bases lining up with TRBD1. The V gene's germline CDR1 is DFQATT and CDR2 SNEGSKA (reference sequence). The CDR3 length is 15 residues. Unmatched junction bases numbered 10, after V lost 6 bases and J lost 3 bases. This CDR3 is CSAHPGTGGYNEQFF. CDR3 sequence (DNA): TGCAGTGCCCATCCCGGGACAGGAGGCTACAATGAGCAGTTCTTC.

J is TRBJ2-7 and V is TRBV4-1; 9 bases are a match to TRBD2. Germline-derived CDR1 and CDR2 are MGHRA and YSYEKL. The CDR3 is 15 amino acids. With V trimmed by 1 base and J by 0 bases, 1 base remained unmatched. The CDR3 nucleotides are TGCGCCAGCAGCCAAGCGACTAGCGGCTCCTACGAGCAGTACTTC. This translates into CASSQATSGSYEQYF.

CDR3 nucleotides: TGCAGTGCTATAGTGGAGGGGATGTCCTACGAGCAGTACTTC. Amino acids: CSAIVEGMSYEQYF. V and J are TRBV20-1 and TRBJ2-7, with D perhaps TRBD2 (6 bases). V lost 4 bases to trimming and J lost 1 base, with 14 bases between them. In germline, CDR1 is DFQATT, CDR2 SNEGSKA (reference sequence). CDR3 length equals 14 residues.

In this sample, this clonotype turned up many times. The V call is TRBV28, the J call TRBJ2-5; TRBD1 or TRBD2 may be the D gene (5 bases each). Germline lookup yields CDR1 MDHEN and CDR2 SYDVKM. The CDR3 extends over 15 amino acids. V lost 4 bases and J lost 1, with 13 bases in between. The CDR3 here is CASSSHPGTQETQYF. The CDR3 bases are TGTGCCAGCAGTTCTCACCCGGGGACCCAAGAGACCCAGTACTTC.

In this sample, this clonotype turned up many times. The chain carries TRBV10-3 and TRBJ1-2; no clear D gene. From germline, CDR1 is ENHRY and CDR2 SYGVKD. CDR3 size: 14 residues. V shed 10 bases and J shed 0 bases, with 15 bases lying between them. The CDR3 loop reads CATAGGSTNYGYTF. In DNA, the CDR3 is TGTGCCACCGCGGGCGGCAGTACTAACTATGGCTACACCTTC.

This clonotype was seen more than once but under ten times. A much larger clone lies one base from this, so it may be a read error. The V gene is TRBV2, the J gene TRBJ2-3, with D hard to call. The CDR3 is 11 amino acids. Trimming cost V 11 bases and J 6 bases, with 12 bases left between them. Germline V gene data show CDR1 as SNHLY and CDR2 as FYNNEI. The CDR3, as DNA: TGTGCCGCAGACCTATTTGATACGCAGTATTTT. Its translation: CAADLFDTQYF.

This clonotype was recorded many times. This rearrangement joins TRBV10-1 to TRBJ1-1, with D possibly TRBD1 on 5 matching bases. The V and J ends lost 4 bases and 10 bases respectively, with 19 bases between them. The CDR3 length is 14 residues. Per the germline V gene, CDR1 is WNHNN and CDR2 is SYGVQD (reference sequence). Here the CDR3 reads CASSASQQSTGAFF. In DNA form, the CDR3 reads TGCGCCAGCAGTGCCAGCCAACAGTCCACAGGAGCTTTCTTT.

Many counts were recorded for this clonotype. The V and J genes are TRBV5-6 and TRBJ1-1, with D possibly being TRBD1 (5 bases). The CDR3 extends over 15 amino acids. Deletions cut 4 bases from V and 3 bases from J, with 16 bases between. Germline values: CDR1 SGHDT, CDR2 YYEEEE. The CDR3 reads CASSRQGKRDTEAFF. The CDR3 DNA follows: TGTGCCAGCAGCCGGCAGGGTAAGAGGGACACTGAAGCTTTCTTT.

This clonotype was counted ten times or more. V and J are TRBV30 and TRBJ2-2; maybe TRBD1 (5 bases). V was shortened by 2 bases and J by 0 bases, with 19 bases between the two germline ends. Germline CDR1 and CDR2: GTSNPN and SVGIG (reference sequence). This CDR3 has 18 residues. CDR3 DNA sequence: TGTGCCTGGAGTCACGACTCCGGACATCTCGCGAACACCGGGGAGCTGTTTTTT. Protein sequence: CAWSHDSGHLANTGELFF.

The table lists this clonotype with many counts. The rearrangement joins TRBV28 to TRBJ1-5; D gene unclear. The V end was cut by 6 bases, the J end by 1 base, with 4 bases between. The CDR3 is 12 residues long. Germline V gives CDR1 MDHEN, CDR2 SYDVKM. CDR3 bases: TGTGCCAGCAGGAACAGCAATCAGCCCCAGCATTTT. Residues: CASRNSNQPQHF.

V is TRBV12-3 or TRBV12-4 and J is TRBJ1-1, with unresolved D. V was clipped by 5 bases and J by 5 bases, with 6 bases between them. The CDR3 contains 11 residues. CDR3 in DNA: TGTGCCAGCAGTAGGGTAACTGAAGCTTTCTTT. It translates to CASSRVTEAFF.

CDR3 DNA: TGTGCCAGCAGTTACCTGGCTACCCATGAGCAGTTCTTC. Translation gives CASSYLATHEQFF. The chain combines TRBV6-2 or TRBV6-3 with TRBJ2-1; D gene unclear. The CDR3 loop spans 13 amino acids. V was cut by 2 bases and J by 8 bases, with 10 bases left in between. CDR1 and CDR2 (germline): MNHEY, SVGEGT.

This clonotype was recorded at least ten times. The J gene is TRBJ2-2, the V gene TRBV12-3 or TRBV12-4; maybe TRBD2 (5 bases). V lost 6 bases and J 6 bases, leaving 14 bases between the germline ends. CDR3 size: 14 residues. CDR3 in DNA: TGTGCCAGCAGGACCACTAGTGACGCCGGGGAGCTGTTTTTT. This gives the protein CASRTTSDAGELFF.

J is TRBJ2-2 and V is TRBV25-1; D might be TRBD2 (5 bases). CDR3 size: 12 residues. Germline values: CDR1 MGHDK, CDR2 SYGVNS. Trimming removed 6 bases at V and 4 bases at J, with 6 bases between. The CDR3 loop is CASRGSTGELFF. Here the CDR3 DNA reads TGTGCCAGCAGGGGGAGCACCGGGGAGCTGTTTTTT.

This clonotype came up many times. The CDR3, as DNA: TGTGCCACCAGTGATTCAGAGCGGTCCTACAATGAGCAGTTCTTC. It encodes CATSDSERSYNEQFF. The V gene is TRBV24-1, the J gene TRBJ2-1, with D possibly being TRBD2 (5 bases). CDR1 and CDR2 (germline): KGHDR, SFDVKD. This CDR3 comprises 15 residues. V lost 2 bases to trimming and J lost 1 base, with 8 bases between them.

Concerning this clonotype: This clone may be a read error of a much larger clone one base away. The V call is TRBV30, the J call TRBJ2-1; D is undetermined. This CDR3 spans 11 amino acids. From germline, CDR1 is GTSNPN and CDR2 SVGIG (reference sequence). CDR3 residues: CAWSVGREQSF. The CDR3 DNA sequence: TGTGCCTGGAGTGTAGGACGTGAGCAGTCCTTC.

This clonotype was counted only a few times. This rearrangement joins TRBV24-1 to TRBJ2-1; perhaps TRBD1 as D (6 bases). The germline gives CDR1 KGHDR, CDR2 SFDVKD. The CDR3 covers 16 residues. V lost 3 bases and J lost 0, with 11 bases in between. CDR3 loop: CATSDGTTISYNEQFF. CDR3 bases: TGTGCCACCAGTGATGGGACAACCATCTCCTACAATGAGCAGTTCTTC.

This clonotype was seen a few times. The chain couples TRBV2 to TRBJ1-1; no definite D call. V lost 1 base and J 5 bases, leaving 14 bases between the germline ends. Germline V lookup: CDR1 SNHLY, CDR2 FYNNEI. This CDR3 is 15 amino acids long. This CDR3 is CASSEGLWGGTEAFF. The CDR3 DNA follows: TGTGCCAGCAGTGAAGGTCTTTGGGGTGGAACTGAAGCTTTCTTT.

For the CDR3, the DNA is TGTGCCAGCAGTCTTACGGCCTCGGCTCAGGGCACTAGCGCCTCCTACGAGCAGTACTTC. It specifies CASSLTASAQGTSASYEQYF. The chain recombines TRBV27 with TRBJ2-7; TRBD2 agrees at 7 bases. Germline loops: CDR1 MNHEY, CDR2 SMNVEV (reference sequence). J was trimmed by 0 bases and V by 5 bases; bases with no gene match: 22. This CDR3 is built from 20 residues.